Presented here are 28 T cell receptor beta chains from one specimen sequenced in a study of cytomegalovirus exposure and HLA in healthy donors. 60 Vbeta and 13 Jbeta primers were used in PCR. TCRdb keeps only in-frame clones here, not all; method: immunoSEQ multiplex PCR. The table gives 60,000 to 90,000 clones; the top ten clones make up about 4.5% of it. Sequences were obtained from PBMCs. The receptors here all came from a woman in her thirties or forties in good health and CMV-seropositive.

This chain joins TRBV5-1 and TRBJ2-7; D is perhaps TRBD1 (6 bases). The CDR3 is made up of 14 amino acids. Trimming pared 1 base from V and 3 bases from J, leaving 11 bases between. The germline gives CDR1 SGHRS, CDR2 YFSETQ. DNA of the CDR3: TGCGCCAGCAGCTTGCGGTCAGGGGTCTACGAGCAGTACTTC. Translation: CASSLRSGVYEQYF.

On this clone: The junction departs from germline at one end; a sequencing error may be responsible. Other DNA sequences in the sample encode the same CDR3. V usage is TRBV2 and J usage is TRBJ1-1; TRBD1 agrees at 7 bases. CDR1 and CDR2 from the germline V gene are SNHLY and FYNNEI. This CDR3 has 16 residues. This CDR3 is CASSESKGAGNTEAFF. The DNA of the CDR3 is TGTGCCAGCAGTGAAAGTAAGGGGGCGGGGAACACCGAAGCTTTCTTT.

The V call is TRBV7-9, the J call TRBJ2-1; 14 bases fit TRBD2. Germline V gene data show CDR1 as SEHNR and CDR2 as FQNEAQ (reference sequence). Germline trimming cut 3 bases from V and 8 bases from J; bases unmatched to any gene: 3. The CDR3 length is 15 residues. In DNA, the CDR3 is TGTGCCAGCAGCTTGGGACTAGCGGGGGAGGATGAGCAGTTCTTC. Translated: CASSLGLAGEDEQFF.

The J gene is TRBJ1-2, the V gene TRBV4-3; 7 nucleotides align to TRBD1. This CDR3 has 16 amino acids. With 1 base clipped from V and 4 bases from J, the junction kept 9 bases outside the gene matches. The germline gives CDR1 LGHNA, CDR2 YSLEER. The CDR3 reads CASSQAASGGGYGYTF. Here the CDR3 DNA reads TGCGCCAGCAGCCAAGCAGCGTCAGGGGGTGGCTATGGCTACACCTTC.

The chain links TRBV4-1 to TRBJ2-3; no definite D call. The CDR3 has 19 residues. With 0 bases removed from V and 0 bases from J, the gap between germline ends came to 19 bases. Germline V gene data show CDR1 as MGHRA and CDR2 as YSYEKL. The CDR3 reads CASSQELRPNSYSTDTQYF. The DNA of the CDR3 is TGCGCCAGCAGCCAAGAATTAAGGCCTAACAGTTATAGCACAGATACGCAGTATTTT.

CDR3 loop: CASSPTGSGQPQHF. The DNA for the CDR3 is TGTGCCAGCAGCCCGACAGGGTCTGGTCAGCCCCAGCATTTT. The chain is built from TRBV5-6 and TRBJ1-5; 7 positions match TRBD1. The V gene's germline CDR1 is SGHDT and CDR2 YYEEEE. With V trimmed by 4 bases and J by 6 bases, 7 bases remained unmatched. This CDR3 has 14 residues. The whole variable domain, remainder taken from reference TRBV5-6 and TRBJ1-5, is DAGVTQSPTHLIKTRGQQVTLRCSPKSGHDTVSWYQQALGQGPQFIFQYYEEEERQRGNFPDRFSGHQFPNYSSELNVNALLLGDSALYLCASSPTGSGQPQHFGDGTRLSIL.

The rearrangement joins TRBV11-3 to TRBJ2-3; 8 bases line up with TRBD1. The CDR3 totals 14 residues. J lost 4 bases, V lost 1 base, and 1 base had no gene match. The germline V gene encodes CDR1 SGHNT and CDR2 YENEEA. Here the CDR3 reads CASSLGQGSDTQYF. In nucleotides, the CDR3 is TGTGCCAGCAGCTTAGGACAGGGGTCAGATACGCAGTATTTT. Combining the CDR3 with reference TRBV11-3 and TRBJ2-3 gives the whole variable domain EAGVVQSPRYKIIEKKQPVAFWCNPISGHNTLYWYLQNLGQGPELLIRYENEEAVDDSQLPKDRFSAERLKGVDSTLKIQPAELGDSAVYLCASSLGQGSDTQYFGPGTRLTVL.

The gene calls are TRBV28 and TRBJ1-2; D is perhaps TRBD1 (5 bases). The V gene lost 6 bases and the J gene lost 5 bases, with 16 bases spanning the gap. The CDR3 loop spans 14 amino acids. Germline CDR1 reads MDHEN; CDR2 reads SYDVKM. The CDR3 sequence: CASSSSTGEYGYTF. CDR3 DNA: TGTGCCAGCAGCTCATCAACAGGAGAATATGGCTACACCTTC.

The chain recombines TRBV28 with TRBJ2-2; 7 bases agree with TRBD2. The germline V gene has CDR1 MDHEN and CDR2 SYDVKM. The CDR3 runs to 16 residues. Unmatched junction bases numbered 7, after V lost 6 bases and J lost 0 bases. The DNA of the CDR3 is TGTGCCAGCAGACCCGGGGGGTTCGCGAACACCGGGGAGCTGTTTTTT. Translation: CASRPGGFANTGELFF. Drawing the rest from reference TRBV28 and TRBJ2-2, the complete variable domain is DVKVTQSSRYLVKRTGEKVFLECVQDMDHENMFWYRQDPGLGLRLIYFSYDVKMKEKGDIPEGYSVSREKKERFSLILESASTNQTSMYLCASRPGGFANTGELFFGEGSRLTVL.

V usage is TRBV28 and J usage is TRBJ2-1; TRBD2 aligns across 11 bases. The CDR3 length is 18 residues. V lost 5 bases to trimming and J lost 2 bases; unmatched junction nucleotides: 11. The germline gives CDR1 MDHEN, CDR2 SYDVKM. In DNA, the CDR3 is TGTGCCAGCAGTCCCCTTCCTAGCGGGAGGTTTCCCTACAATGAGCAGTTCTTC. Protein product: CASSPLPSGRFPYNEQFF.

CDR3 in DNA: TGTGCCAGCTCACCCCCTGAGGATGAGCAGTTCTTC. Residues: CASSPPEDEQFF. The gene calls are TRBV18 and TRBJ2-1; the D is unclear. Germline CDR1 is KGHSH and CDR2 is LQKENI. This CDR3 has 12 amino acids. Trimming stripped 3 bases from V and 8 bases from J, with 8 bases between.

The genes are TRBV5-7 and TRBJ2-5; 8 bases are shared with TRBD1. The end of the DNA aligns better with TRBJ2-7, so the J call may be wrong. TRBV5-7 counts as an open reading frame of uncertain function. The CDR3 totals 15 residues. The CDR3 coding sequence is TGTGCCAGCAGCTTGAGACAGGGGAGGATGAACGAGCAGTACTTC. Translated, it gives CASSLRQGRMNEQYF.

The chain couples TRBV29-1 to TRBJ2-1; 10 nucleotides align to TRBD1. Germline CDR1 and CDR2: SQVTM and ANQGSEA. The CDR3 covers 16 residues. J was trimmed by 0 bases and V by 3 bases; bases with no gene match: 5. CDR3 region: CSVDRQGASSYNEQFF. The CDR3 DNA sequence: TGCAGCGTTGACCGACAGGGGGCCTCCTCCTACAATGAGCAGTTCTTC.

This chain connects TRBV11-2 to TRBJ2-3, with D unclear. Deletions cut 0 bases from V and 0 bases from J, with 10 bases between. CDR1 is SGHAT and CDR2 is FQNNGV in the germline V gene. The CDR3 is made up of 16 amino acids. In DNA, the CDR3 is TGTGCCAGCAGCTTAGACCTAGACGCGAGCACAGATACGCAGTATTTT. This encodes CASSLDLDASTDTQYF.

J is TRBJ2-7 and V is TRBV7-8; 7 bases are a match to TRBD2. CDR3 length equals 13 residues. V shed 5 bases and J 4 bases; nucleotides not matched to a gene: 5. CDR1 is SGHVS and CDR2 is FQNEAQ in the germline V gene. DNA for the CDR3: TGTGCCAGCAGCCGTACCGGGGGGTACGAGCAGTACTTC. This sequence encodes CASSRTGGYEQYF.

This sequence joins TRBV7-2 and TRBJ2-6; tentatively, D is TRBD2 (5 bases). The V end was cut by 6 bases, the J end by 0 bases, with 18 bases between. Germline V lookup: CDR1 SGHTA, CDR2 FQGNSA. CDR3 length: 18 residues. The CDR3: CASRAGLFPRSGANVLTF. Written as DNA, the CDR3 is TGTGCCAGCAGGGCCGGACTCTTTCCTCGCTCTGGGGCCAACGTCCTGACTTTC.

For the CDR3, the DNA is TGTGCCACCGGTGTCCCGCTAAGCTCCTACGAGCAGTACTTC. This gives the protein CATGVPLSSYEQYF. The rearrangement joins TRBV28 to TRBJ2-7; D not resolved. Germline CDR1 and CDR2: MDHEN and SYDVKM. V lost 10 bases, J lost 0 bases, and 16 bases lay in between. The CDR3 contains 14 residues.

The rearrangement uses TRBV7-2 and TRBJ1-1; D uncertain. The CDR3 covers 14 residues. In germline, CDR1 is SGHTA, CDR2 FQGNSA. With 2 bases removed from V and 1 base from J, the gap between germline ends came to 8 bases. CDR3 loop: CASSLYDKNTEAFF. The CDR3 DNA reads as TGTGCCAGCAGCTTATATGACAAGAACACTGAAGCTTTCTTT.

This chain joins TRBV6-5 and TRBJ1-1; D gene uncertain. This CDR3 contains 15 residues. Trimming pared 8 bases from V and 2 bases from J, leaving 18 bases between. Per the germline V gene, CDR1 is MNHEY and CDR2 is SVGAGI. This chain's CDR3 is CASPLVPTHNTEAFF. CDR3 nucleotides: TGTGCCAGCCCCTTGGTCCCCACACACAACACTGAAGCTTTCTTT.

The rearrangement joins TRBV7-8 to TRBJ1-2, with TRBD1 matching over 9 bases. The junction had 10 bases not matched to a gene; V was cut back by 4 bases and J by 4 bases. The CDR3 spans 16 residues. The germline V gene encodes CDR1 SGHVS and CDR2 FQNEAQ. CDR3 in amino acids: CASSSERTGVGYGYTF. DNA for the CDR3: TGTGCCAGCAGCTCAGAGAGGACAGGGGTGGGCTATGGCTACACCTTC.

This CDR3 reads CSVEGSSTEAFF. The DNA for the CDR3 is TGCAGCGTTGAAGGGAGTAGCACTGAAGCTTTCTTT. The J gene is TRBJ1-1, the V gene TRBV29-1, with D hard to call. The CDR3 spans 12 residues. The V gene lost 1 base and the J gene lost 4 bases, with 7 bases spanning the gap. The germline V gene encodes CDR1 SQVTM and CDR2 ANQGSEA.

The chain combines TRBV5-1 with TRBJ2-5, with 9 bases that match TRBD1. J lost 4 bases, V lost 4 bases, and 11 bases had no gene match. This CDR3 has 16 amino acids. Germline CDR1 and CDR2: SGHRS and YFSETQ. CDR3 loop: CASSQTRTGEGETQYF. The CDR3, as DNA: TGCGCCAGCAGCCAGACCCGGACAGGGGAGGGAGAGACCCAGTACTTC.

V gene TRBV6-6 combines with J gene TRBJ2-7; weak D call: TRBD2 (6 bases). The CDR3 is 12 residues long. The germline CDR1 and CDR2 sequences are MNHNY and SVGAGI (reference sequence). Between the trimmed V and J ends, which lost 10 bases and 5 bases, there was a span of 15 bases. The CDR3 coding sequence is TGTGCCACCGAGGGAGGTATCCACGAGCAGTACTTC. It translates to CATEGGIHEQYF.

This rearrangement joins TRBV13 to TRBJ2-4, with TRBD1 as a possible D gene (5 bases). V lost 0 bases to trimming and J lost 13 bases, with 16 bases between them. Germline V gene data show CDR1 as PRHDT and CDR2 as FYEKMQ (reference sequence). This CDR3 has 14 amino acids. CDR3 in amino acids: CASSLGISTAPQYF. As DNA, the CDR3 is TGTGCCAGCAGCTTAGGGATATCGACAGCACCACAGTACTTC. Full variable domain (rest looked up from reference TRBV13 and TRBJ2-4): AAGVIQSPRHLIKEKRETATLKCYPIPRHDTVYWYQQGPGQDPQFLISFYEKMQSDKGSIPDRFSAQQFSDYHSELNMSSLELGDSALYFCASSLGISTAPQYFGAGTRLSVL.

The V and J genes are TRBV4-3 and TRBJ2-5; maybe TRBD2 (6 bases). The DNA end is more similar to TRBJ2-7, so the J call may be wrong. Looked up from germline, CDR1 is LGHNA and CDR2 is YSLEER. The CDR3 extends over 18 amino acids. CDR3 sequence: CASSRDPPGLTTTYEQYF. The DNA for the CDR3 is TGCGCCAGCAGCCGCGACCCACCGGGACTGACGACGACCTACGAGCAGTACTTC.

The chain joins TRBV6-1 to TRBJ1-5; D remains unclear. This CDR3 has 14 residues. V was clipped by 2 bases and J by 4 bases, with 9 bases between them. Looked up from germline, CDR1 is MNHNS and CDR2 is SASEGT. This CDR3 is CASSESPTNQPQHF. The DNA of the CDR3 is TGTGCCAGCAGTGAATCGCCCACTAATCAGCCCCAGCATTTT.

The chain employs TRBV28 and TRBJ1-5, with 7 bases that match TRBD1. This CDR3 has 13 amino acids. Per germline, CDR1 MDHEN and CDR2 SYDVKM. The V gene end was trimmed by 6 bases and the J gene end by 4 bases; junction bases not matched to a gene: 3. CDR3 DNA: TGTGCCAGCAGGGGACAGCTTAATCAGCCCCAGCATTTT. This sequence encodes CASRGQLNQPQHF.

V is TRBV7-9 and J is TRBJ1-3; D might be TRBD1 (6 bases). The CDR3 covers 16 residues. V lost 3 bases and J 0 bases, leaving 12 bases between the germline ends. Germline V gene sequence: CDR1 SEHNR, CDR2 FQNEAQ (reference sequence). The CDR3 region has the DNA TGTGCCAGCAGCTTGACGACAGGATTCTCTGGAAACACCATATATTTT. As protein: CASSLTTGFSGNTIYF.